Following are 9 T cell receptor beta chains from one sample sequenced in a study of blood T cell repertoires in COVID-19. Data came from immunoSEQ multiplex PCR; TCRdb stores just in-frame clones and leaves some out. The sample includes 310,000 or so clones, approximately 84% of them seen just once. Input material: PBMCs or T cells enriched from blood (not recorded which). Receptor source: a woman between 18 and 29 years old who had recovered from COVID-19.

The rearrangement uses TRBV4-1 and TRBJ1-2; 8 positions match TRBD1. This CDR3 has 15 residues. V trimming: 4 bases; J trimming: 4 bases; junction bases outside the gene matches: 8. Looked up from germline, CDR1 is MGHRA and CDR2 is YSYEKL. CDR3 residues: CASSPGQGGGYGYTF. DNA of the CDR3: TGCGCCAGCAGCCCAGGACAGGGAGGAGGCTATGGCTACACCTTC.

CDR3 residues: CASSRDSYATNEKLFF. In DNA, the CDR3 is TGTGCCAGCAGTAGGGACAGTTATGCAACTAATGAAAAACTGTTTTTT. The chain has TRBV28 and TRBJ1-4; 7 nucleotides line up with TRBD1. Looked up from germline, CDR1 is MDHEN and CDR2 is SYDVKM. J gave up 0 bases and V 5 bases, and 6 bases lay outside the gene matches. The CDR3 is made up of 16 amino acids.

This sequence joins TRBV6-5 and TRBJ1-6; a weak D match, TRBD1 (6 bases). Germline CDR1 is MNHEY and CDR2 is SVGAGI. CDR3 length equals 13 residues. V was clipped by 7 bases and J by 10 bases, with 14 bases between them. As DNA, the CDR3 is TGTGCCAGCACCGACAGGAAAGGCTCACCCCTCCACTTT. Translated, it gives CASTDRKGSPLHF.

The rearrangement joins TRBV7-6 to TRBJ2-3, with 13 nucleotides matching TRBD2. V was pared by 5 bases and J by 5 bases, with 4 bases of the junction left unmatched. In germline, CDR1 is SGHVS, CDR2 FNYEAQ. The CDR3 runs to 15 residues. The CDR3 DNA sequence: TGTGCCAGCAGCGAGGGACTAGCGGGGTTAGATACGCAGTATTTT. Translation: CASSEGLAGLDTQYF.

This sequence joins TRBV10-3 and TRBJ2-1; TRBD2 is a possible D gene (5 bases). The germline gives CDR1 ENHRY, CDR2 SYGVKD. The V end was cut by 2 bases, the J end by 9 bases, with 17 bases between. The CDR3 spans 15 residues. The CDR3 protein is CAISEDGLREGEQFF. The DNA of the CDR3 is TGTGCCATCAGTGAGGACGGACTTAGGGAAGGTGAGCAGTTCTTC.

The genes are TRBV12-3 or TRBV12-4 and TRBJ1-2; D ambiguous. Trimming removed 6 bases from V and 4 bases from J, with 6 bases in between. CDR3 length equals 11 residues. CDR3 sequence: CASSLRYGYTF. Here the CDR3 DNA reads TGTGCCAGCAGCCTCCGCTATGGCTACACCTTC.

The chain uses TRBV3-1 (or the pseudogene TRBV3-2) and TRBJ2-7, with 11 bases fitting TRBD1. The CDR3 consists of 13 residues. Germline V gene sequence: CDR1 LGHDT, CDR2 YNNKEL (reference sequence). V was pared by 4 bases and J by 6 bases, with 2 bases of the junction left unmatched. The CDR3 here is CASSLGTGGEQYF. The CDR3 DNA reads TGTGCCAGCAGCCTTGGGACAGGGGGCGAGCAGTACTTC.

On this clone: The same CDR3 is also encoded by other DNA sequences in this sample. The chain employs TRBV7-3 and TRBJ1-1; D perhaps matches TRBD1 (5 bases). The germline V and J ends were trimmed by 2 bases and 5 bases, with 9 bases remaining between them. From germline, CDR1 is SGHTA and CDR2 FQGTGA. The CDR3 length is 13 residues. The CDR3 loop reads CASSLPGGTEAFF. The CDR3 DNA follows: TGTGCCAGCAGCTTACCGGGGGGAACTGAAGCTTTCTTT.

CDR3 coding DNA: TGTGCCAGCAGCCAAGACGCAGGGGTGAACACTGAAGCTTTCTTT. This translates into CASSQDAGVNTEAFF. The chain couples TRBV4-2 to TRBJ1-1, with D tentatively TRBD1 (6 bases). V lost 0 bases, J lost 0 bases, and 8 bases lay in between. The CDR3 contains 15 residues. Germline loops: CDR1 LGHNA, CDR2 YNFKEQ.